Listed below are T cell receptor beta chains from one sample, sequenced in a study of identical twins. One entry per CDR3 protein results from TCRdb running MiXCR on the 5' RACE reads. The profile shows some 900,000 distinct CDR3 sequences, 10% to 15% of them singletons. A further study also used this sample, focusing on yellow fever vaccine responses in identical twins.

Sequenced input: PBMCs. These receptors originate from a woman aged 18-29 years in good health. Each CDR3 is given with its conserved first and last residue. D genes are given only for firm matches. Rows give clone size only sometimes, using once, few, many, or a class for an expanded clone.

TRBV21-1	NA	TRBJ2-7	NA	CAILRQIYEQYF	TGTGCCATTCTGAGACAGATCTACGAGCAGTACTTC
TRBV20-1	TRBD2	TRBJ2-1	few	CSARDVAGDYNEQFF	TGCAGTGCTAGAGACGTAGCGGGGGACTACAATGAGCAGTTCTTC
TRBV20-1	NA	TRBJ2-1	NA	CSATGTNEQFF	TGCAGTGCTACGGGAACCAATGAGCAGTTCTTC
TRBV3-1	NA	TRBJ2-1	NA	CASSQERLEQFF	TGTGCCAGCAGCCAAGAGAGGCTCGAGCAGTTCTTC
TRBV24-1	NA	TRBJ2-2	NA	CATSEGLTGELFF	TGTGCCACCAGCGAGGGATTGACCGGGGAGCTGTTTTTT
TRBV2	NA	TRBJ2-6	few	CASSELQLGFLTF	TGTGCCAGCAGTGAGCTACAGTTGGGTTTCCTGACTTTC
TRBV18	NA	TRBJ1-5	few	CASSQDRDGPQHF	TGTGCCAGCTCCCAAGACCGGGACGGGCCCCAGCATTTT
TRBV10-3	NA	TRBJ2-5	NA	CAISVRDIGQETQYF	TGTGCCATCAGTGTAAGGGACATCGGACAAGAGACCCAGTACTTC
TRBV4-1	NA	TRBJ1-2	few	CASSQGSTNYGYTF	TGCGCCAGCAGCCAAGGAAGCACTAACTATGGCTACACCTTC
TRBV5-1	TRBD2	TRBJ2-1	NA	CASRGAGVYNEQFF	TGCGCCAGCAGGGGAGCGGGGGTATACAATGAGCAGTTCTTC
TRBV4-1	NA	TRBJ1-5	many	CASSLWGSYSNQPQHF	TGCGCCAGCAGCCTTTGGGGGTCGTATAGCAATCAGCCCCAGCATTTT
TRBV5-1	TRBD2	TRBJ2-5	NA	CASSATSGGTETQYF	TGCGCCAGCAGCGCGACTAGCGGGGGGACGGAGACCCAGTACTTC
TRBV5-1	NA	TRBJ2-1	few	CASSPADSPLYNEQFF	TGCGCCAGCAGCCCGGCGGACAGTCCCCTTTACAATGAGCAGTTCTTC
TRBV28	TRBD1	TRBJ1-1	few	CASSEMGQPNTEAFF	TGTGCCAGCAGTGAAATGGGACAGCCAAACACTGAAGCTTTCTTT
TRBV28	NA	TRBJ1-5	few	CASSLGSREVIKHNGNQPQHF	TGTGCCAGCAGTCTAGGTTCCAGGGAAGTAATAAAACATAACGGCAATCAGCCCCAGCATTTT
TRBV3-1	TRBD2	TRBJ2-2	many	CASSQAQPGLDSGELFF	TGTGCCAGCAGCCAAGCGCAGCCCGGACTAGACTCCGGGGAGCTGTTTTTT
TRBV5-1	TRBD1	TRBJ2-3	NA	CASSRRGQGDTDTQYF	TGCGCCAGCAGCCGGCGGGGACAGGGGGACACAGATACGCAGTATTTT